The TCR beta chain described here comes from a study of blood T cell repertoires in COVID-19. As for the study in general: From the United States, Italy and Spain came samples of acute and convalescent COVID-19.

Sequencing was performed with immunoSEQ multiplex PCR; in TCRdb, only in-frame clones are kept and a portion is missing. The sample contains approximately 250,000 clones, over 80% of which appear only once. Trimming pared 1 base from V and 0 bases from J, leaving 12 bases between. The CDR3 has 16 residues. The germline V gene encodes CDR1 LNHDA and CDR2 SQIVND (reference sequence). Sequencing used PBMCs or T cells enriched from blood (not recorded which). This chain uses TRBV19 with TRBJ1-1; D may be TRBD1 (6 bases). The TCR originated in a woman in her twenties or thirties with acute COVID-19. As DNA, the CDR3 is TGTGCCAGTAGTATAGGGAGGGGGGGGCTGAACACTGAAGCTTTCTTT. This gives the protein CASSIGRGGLNTEAFF. The entire variable domain, with the rest obtained from reference TRBV19 and TRBJ1-1, is as follows: DGGITQSPKYLFRKEGQNVTLSCEQNLNHDAMYWYRQDPGQGLRLIYYSQIVNDFQKGDIAEGYSVSREKKESFPLTVTSAQKNPTAFYLCASSIGRGGLNTEAFFGQGTRLTVV.